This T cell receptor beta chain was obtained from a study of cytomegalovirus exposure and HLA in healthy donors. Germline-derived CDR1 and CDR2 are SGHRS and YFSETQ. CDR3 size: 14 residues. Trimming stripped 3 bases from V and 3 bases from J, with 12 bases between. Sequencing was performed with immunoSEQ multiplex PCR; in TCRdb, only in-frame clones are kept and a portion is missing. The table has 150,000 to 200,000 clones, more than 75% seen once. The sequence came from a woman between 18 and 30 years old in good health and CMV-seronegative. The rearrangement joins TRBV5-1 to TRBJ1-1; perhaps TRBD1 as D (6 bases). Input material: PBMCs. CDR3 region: CASSSGVGDTEAFF. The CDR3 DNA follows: TGCGCCAGCAGCTCAGGGGTTGGGGACACTGAAGCTTTCTTT.